This paragraph reports one T cell receptor (beta chain). Its matching antigen is unknown. This sample was taken from a study of cytomegalovirus exposure and HLA in healthy donors. The overall study: There were 90 million to 130 million unique TCR beta sequences, drawn from about 190 million T cells, in an earlier analysis.

Study-level results: Investigators reported 150 to 200 TCR beta chains as tied to cytomegalovirus.

The PCR used 60 Vbeta and 13 Jbeta primers. Using immunoSEQ multiplex PCR, the repertoire was profiled, and TCRdb retains in-frame clones only, with some absent. This table has over 70,000 clones, approximately 70% appearing once. Germline V gene data show CDR1 as MNHEY and CDR2 as SVGAGI. The V gene lost 7 bases and the J gene lost 5 bases, with 17 bases spanning the gap. The CDR3 consists of 14 residues. The chain combines TRBV6-5 with TRBJ1-1; perhaps TRBD1 as D (6 bases). Sequences were obtained from PBMCs. This receptor was identified in a young man in good health and CMV-seronegative. The CDR3 coding sequence is TGTGCCAGCACCCAACAGGGTCGAGGAACTGAAGCTTTCTTT. Protein sequence: CASTQQGRGTEAFF.